This T cell receptor (beta chain) came from a study of shared clonotypes between healthy human individuals. Terminally differentiated effector memory CD45RA+ cells were excluded by CCR7 positive selection of CD45RO-negative cells. Only in-frame clones appear in the TCRdb table, and some are missing; sequencing was by immunoSEQ multiplex PCR. The sample consists of more than 2 million clones, just under 95% of them appearing once. This sequence originates from a man younger than 35 in good health. Source material: naive CD8+ T cells sorted from blood.

CDR3: CASSTGTAYEQYF. As DNA, the CDR3 is TGTGCCAGCAGCACCGGGACAGCCTACGAGCAGTACTTC. The rearrangement joins TRBV5-4 to TRBJ2-7, with TRBD1 identical over 7 bases. Germline trimming cut 4 bases from V and 2 bases from J; bases unmatched to any gene: 3. CDR3 length: 13 residues. Per the germline V gene, CDR1 is SGHNT and CDR2 is YYREEE (reference sequence).